This is a list of T cell receptor beta chains from one sample in a study of cytomegalovirus exposure and HLA in healthy donors. Data came from immunoSEQ multiplex PCR; TCRdb stores just in-frame clones and leaves some out. The data contain about 100,000 clones, roughly four fifths of them singletons. The specimen sequenced was PBMCs. All receptors come from a male donor in good health and CMV-seropositive. Both conserved end residues are part of each CDR3. A D gene is named only where the DNA matches it firmly. Size is stated for part of the rows, as once, few or many counts, or as a class when the clone is expanded.

J: TRBJ2-2; D: TRBD2; size: NA; V: TRBV6-1; DNA: TGTGCCAGCAGCGAAACGCCGGGACTAGCGGGGGGCACCGGGGAGCTGTTTTTT; CDR3: CASSETPGLAGGTGELFF
J: TRBJ2-2; D: TRBD1; size: once; V: TRBV6-4; DNA: TGTGCCAGCAGTCGGACAGGGGCCCCTGCCGGGGAGCTGTTTTTT; CDR3: CASSRTGAPAGELFF
J: TRBJ2-1; D: TRBD1; size: NA; V: TRBV5-6; DNA: TGTGCCAGCAGCTTGAGGGGACAGTACAATGAGCAGTTCTTC; CDR3: CASSLRGQYNEQFF
J: TRBJ2-7; D: NA; size: once; V: TRBV6-5; DNA: TGTGCCAGCAGTTACTCCGGCGACATCCCCTACGAGCAGTACTTC; CDR3: CASSYSGDIPYEQYF
J: TRBJ2-7; D: NA; size: NA; V: TRBV6-6; DNA: TGTGCCAGCAGGGTGACCGGGGGAGGCGAGCAGTACTTC; CDR3: CASRVTGGGEQYF
J: TRBJ2-7; D: TRBD1; size: once; V: TRBV29-1; DNA: TGCAGCGTTGAAGAGTCCAGGGGGAGAGACTACGAGCAGTACTTC; CDR3: CSVEESRGRDYEQYF
J: TRBJ2-5; D: TRBD1; size: NA; V: TRBV7-2; DNA: TGTGCCAGCAGCTTACAGACAGGGAGAGGCGAGACCCAGTACTTC; CDR3: CASSLQTGRGETQYF
J: TRBJ2-3; D: NA; size: NA; V: TRBV7-3; DNA: TGTGCCAGCAGCCCCCCTTCCGGGAAATCTGGAACGCAGTATTTT; CDR3: CASSPPSGKSGTQYF
J: TRBJ2-7; D: TRBD1; size: NA; V: TRBV2; DNA: TGTGCCAGCAGTGTTGGACAGGGTTACGAGCAGTACTTC; CDR3: CASSVGQGYEQYF
J: TRBJ2-7; D: NA; size: once; V: TRBV11-2; DNA: TGTGCCAGCAGCTCCCCCGGGGTGCAGTACTTC; CDR3: CASSSPGVQYF
J: TRBJ2-7; D: NA; size: NA; V: TRBV15; DNA: TGTGCCACCAGCAGAGATTTACAGGGAGCCTACGAGCAGTACTTC; CDR3: CATSRDLQGAYEQYF
J: TRBJ2-1; D: TRBD2; size: NA; V: TRBV7-2; DNA: TGTGCCAGCAGCTTACGGGCTAGCGGGGGGGTAAACAATGAGCAGTTCTTC; CDR3: CASSLRASGGVNNEQFF
J: TRBJ2-2; D: TRBD1; size: once; V: TRBV4-3; DNA: TGCGCCAGCAGCCACTACAGGGGGACCGGGGAGCTGTTTTTT; CDR3: CASSHYRGTGELFF
J: TRBJ2-7; D: TRBD1; size: NA; V: TRBV6-4; DNA: TGTGCCAGCAGTGAACAGGGGGCGGGTGAGCAGTACTTC; CDR3: CASSEQGAGEQYF
J: TRBJ2-5; D: TRBD2; size: NA; V: TRBV2; DNA: TGTGCCAGCAGTCCTCTTGGGACTAGTCAAGAGACCCAGTACTTC; CDR3: CASSPLGTSQETQYF
J: TRBJ2-3; D: NA; size: NA; V: TRBV5-1; DNA: TGCGCCAGCAGTCTCACAGGGCTAGGGGGCACAGATACGCAGTATTTT; CDR3: CASSLTGLGGTDTQYF
J: TRBJ2-7; D: NA; size: once; V: TRBV28; DNA: TGTGCCAGCAGTTTACCAGGGTACGAGCAGTACTTC; CDR3: CASSLPGYEQYF
J: TRBJ2-7; D: NA; size: NA; V: TRBV4-1; DNA: TGCGCCAGCAGCCAAGGACAGGACCACCTCTCCTACGAGCAGTACTTC; CDR3: CASSQGQDHLSYEQYF
J: TRBJ1-5; D: NA; size: NA; V: TRBV7-9; DNA: TGTGCCAGCGGGGGGGGGCAAGGTCAGCCCCAGCATTTT; CDR3: CASGGGQGQPQHF
J: TRBJ1-1; D: NA; size: NA; V: TRBV6-6; DNA: TGTGCCAGCAGTTACTCAGGGGTTACTGAAGCTTTCTTT; CDR3: CASSYSGVTEAFF
J: TRBJ2-7; D: NA; size: NA; V: TRBV5-1; DNA: TGCGCCAGCCTCCCGGAGCCCCTGGGCGAGCAGTACTTC; CDR3: CASLPEPLGEQYF
J: TRBJ2-7; D: TRBD1; size: NA; V: TRBV7-2; DNA: TGTGCCAGCAGCCTCGACAGGGGCGAGCAGTACTTC; CDR3: CASSLDRGEQYF
J: TRBJ2-5; D: TRBD2; size: NA; V: TRBV14; DNA: TGTGCCAGCAGCCTCTCCGGGAGGTCCCAAGAGACCCAGTACTTC; CDR3: CASSLSGRSQETQYF
J: TRBJ2-2; D: TRBD1; size: NA; V: TRBV28; DNA: TGTGCCAGCAGCCCAGGGACAGGGAGAACCGGGGAGCTGTTTTTT; CDR3: CASSPGTGRTGELFF
J: TRBJ1-2; D: NA; size: NA; V: TRBV7-2; DNA: TGTGCCAGCAGCGGGGGTGGACTACTCGGCTACACCTTC; CDR3: CASSGGGLLGYTF
J: TRBJ1-2; D: TRBD1; size: NA; V: TRBV14; DNA: TGTGCCAGCAGCCATCTATTGGACAGGGAGAACTATGGCTACACCTTC; CDR3: CASSHLLDRENYGYTF
J: TRBJ1-5; D: NA; size: NA; V: TRBV4-1; DNA: TGCGCCAGCAGCCAAGGAGACAGGAGGAATCAGCCCCAGCATTTT; CDR3: CASSQGDRRNQPQHF
J: TRBJ2-7; D: NA; size: NA; V: TRBV5-1; DNA: TGCGCCAGCAGCCTCCAGGGGGGCTACGAGCAGTACTTC; CDR3: CASSLQGGYEQYF
J: TRBJ2-3; D: TRBD1; size: NA; V: TRBV7-9; DNA: TGTGCCAGCAGCTTGAGGGTTCGGGACAGAACTAGCACAGATACGCAGTATTTT; CDR3: CASSLRVRDRTSTDTQYF
J: TRBJ1-1; D: TRBD1; size: NA; V: TRBV6-1; DNA: TGTGCCAGCATTAACAGGGGTGAGGCTGAAGCTTTCTTT; CDR3: CASINRGEAEAFF
J: TRBJ1-3; D: NA; size: once; V: TRBV4-2; DNA: TGTGCCAGCAGCCAAGATCCAAGGGGTCGGTCCGGAAACACCATATATTTT; CDR3: CASSQDPRGRSGNTIYF
J: TRBJ2-1; D: TRBD1; size: NA; V: TRBV6-1; DNA: TGTGCCAGCAGTCTTAAGACAGGGGGCAATGAGCAGTTCTTC; CDR3: CASSLKTGGNEQFF
J: TRBJ2-1; D: TRBD1; size: few; V: TRBV10-3; DNA: TGTGCCATCAGTGACCGACAGGGGGCGGATGAGCAGTTCTTC; CDR3: CAISDRQGADEQFF
J: TRBJ2-7; D: NA; size: NA; V: TRBV7-8; DNA: TGTGCCAGCAGCTTAAATTTGGGCAGCCCTTATTCCTACGAGCAGTACTTC; CDR3: CASSLNLGSPYSYEQYF
J: TRBJ2-3; D: TRBD2; size: once; V: TRBV10-1; DNA: TGCGCCAGCAGTGATCTCCTAGCGGGGGACACAGATACGCAGTATTTT; CDR3: CASSDLLAGDTDTQYF
J: TRBJ2-1; D: TRBD1; size: NA; V: TRBV5-5; DNA: TGTGCCAGCAGCGAGACAGGGGGTTGGAATGAGCAGTTCTTC; CDR3: CASSETGGWNEQFF
J: TRBJ1-1; D: TRBD1; size: NA; V: TRBV7-8; DNA: TGTGCCAGCAGCCCAGGGACAGCGGGTGCGAACACTGAAGCTTTCTTT; CDR3: CASSPGTAGANTEAFF
J: TRBJ1-6; D: NA; size: NA; V: TRBV30; DNA: TGTGCCTGGAGTGCTGCGTCCGGGACACCCGATTCACCCCTCCACTTT; CDR3: CAWSAASGTPDSPLHF
J: TRBJ2-7; D: TRBD1; size: NA; V: TRBV18; DNA: TGTGCCAGCTCACCCATTCAGACAGGGAACGACGAGCAGTACTTC; CDR3: CASSPIQTGNDEQYF
J: TRBJ2-6; D: NA; size: once; V: TRBV11-2; DNA: TGTGCCAGCAGCTTAGACAGGGCTGGGGCCAACGTCCTGACTTTC; CDR3: CASSLDRAGANVLTF
J: TRBJ2-5; D: TRBD2; size: NA; V: TRBV6-6; DNA: TGTGCCAGCAGTTCCCGGGCTAGCGGTGTCGAGGAGACCCAGTACTTC; CDR3: CASSSRASGVEETQYF
J: TRBJ2-4; D: NA; size: NA; V: TRBV7-2; DNA: TGTGCCAGCAGCCACGGGGTGTCGACTGGAAACATTCAGTACTTC; CDR3: CASSHGVSTGNIQYF
J: TRBJ2-7; D: TRBD2; size: NA; V: TRBV5-1; DNA: TGCGCCAGCAGCTTGGATAGCGGGGGGACTAGCTACGAGCAGTACTTC; CDR3: CASSLDSGGTSYEQYF
J: TRBJ2-7; D: TRBD1; size: NA; V: TRBV11-2; DNA: TGTGCCAGCAGCAGGGACAGGACCTCCTACGAGCAGTACTTC; CDR3: CASSRDRTSYEQYF
J: TRBJ2-1; D: TRBD2; size: NA; V: TRBV2; DNA: TGTGCCACCGCACTAGCGGCCAACAATGAGCAGTTCTTC; CDR3: CATALAANNEQFF
J: TRBJ1-1; D: NA; size: few; V: TRBV6-1; DNA: TGTGCCAGCAGTGAGAACAGGGCGGAAGCTTTCTTT; CDR3: CASSENRAEAFF
J: TRBJ2-3; D: NA; size: NA; V: TRBV4-1; DNA: TGCGCCAGCAGCCGCACACAGGGATCCCTCACAGATACGCAGTATTTT; CDR3: CASSRTQGSLTDTQYF
J: TRBJ1-4; D: NA; size: NA; V: TRBV7-7; DNA: TGTGCTAGCAGCTCAAACCAGGGCGAAAAACTGTTTTTT; CDR3: CASSSNQGEKLFF
J: TRBJ2-7; D: NA; size: NA; V: TRBV4-1; DNA: TGCGCCAGCAGCCAGACAGTCGCCTACGAGCAGTACTTC; CDR3: CASSQTVAYEQYF
J: TRBJ2-1; D: TRBD1; size: once; V: TRBV27; DNA: TGTGCCAGCAAAACACCCGGGACAGGGCAAGAGGACAATGAGCAGTTCTTC; CDR3: CASKTPGTGQEDNEQFF
J: TRBJ2-2; D: TRBD1; size: NA; V: TRBV11-3; DNA: TGTGCCAGCAGCCCACAGGGGCGCGGCACCGGGGAGCTGTTTTTT; CDR3: CASSPQGRGTGELFF
J: TRBJ2-3; D: TRBD2; size: NA; V: TRBV5-1; DNA: TGCGCCAGCAGCTTGGGACTAGCGGTTAGCACAGATACGCAGTATTTT; CDR3: CASSLGLAVSTDTQYF
J: TRBJ2-1; D: TRBD2; size: once; V: TRBV7-9; DNA: TGTGCCAGCAGCCCGACTAGCGGGCCTTACAATGAGCAGTTCTTC; CDR3: CASSPTSGPYNEQFF
J: TRBJ2-7; D: TRBD1; size: NA; V: TRBV7-9; DNA: TGTGCCAGCAGCTTAGACGCCGGACAGGGCTACTCCTACGAGCAGTACTTC; CDR3: CASSLDAGQGYSYEQYF